These T cell receptor beta chains were read from a single sample in a study of cytomegalovirus exposure and HLA in healthy donors. The method was immunoSEQ multiplex PCR; TCRdb's version includes in-frame clones alone and lacks a portion of them. The profile shows some 170,000 clones, 81% of them singletons. The specimen was PBMCs. All receptors derive from a woman between 18 and 29 years old in good health and CMV-seropositive. The CDR3 runs from the conserved cysteine through the conserved F or W.

j_gene,v_gene,CDR3aa
TRBJ2-7,TRBV18,CASSPPGQGSEQYF
TRBJ2-5,TRBV5-1,CASSLAYQGTKQETQYF
TRBJ2-1,TRBV4-2,CASSHPSRHEQFF
TRBJ1-1,TRBV18,CASSPGQGALNTEAFF
TRBJ1-4,TRBV4-3,CASSQASRSTNEKLFF
TRBJ2-3,TRBV28,CASSFGIGAGGTDTQYF
TRBJ2-1,TRBV6-6,CASSYSPGVSSHEQFF
TRBJ1-1,TRBV5-1,CASSTRTGGNTEAFF
TRBJ2-5,TRBV7-9,CASSLGIQETQYF
TRBJ2-2,TRBV19,CASSGAGAGELFF
TRBJ1-1,TRBV6-4,CASSDRGGTEAFF
TRBJ2-3,TRBV29-1,CSATGADTQYF
TRBJ2-7,TRBV7-2,CASSSGTSQYEQYF
TRBJ2-5,TRBV30,CAWSPGGAAQYF
TRBJ2-5,TRBV27,CASSRGGGGVGETQHF
TRBJ2-7,TRBV6-1,CASTEQTGGAGEQYF
TRBJ2-7,TRBV27,CASRLTGQGYEQYF
TRBJ1-2,TRBV6-5,CASARTGLGYTF
TRBJ1-5,TRBV5-5,CASSLGDSYSNQPQHF
TRBJ1-4,TRBV19,CASSIPGGVDEKLFF
TRBJ2-3,TRBV25-1,CASKPAGGPGTDTQYF
TRBJ2-3,TRBV10-3,CAISELFPRTDTQYF
TRBJ2-5,TRBV9,CASSELAGQETQYF
NA,TRBV27,CASSHRDTAYEQYF
TRBJ2-3,TRBV10-1,CASSVGATPFTDTQYF
TRBJ2-2,TRBV5-1,CASSLVPSGDTGELFF
TRBJ2-7,TRBV28,CASSPASGGPTDEQYF
TRBJ2-3,TRBV15,CATSRDIGTGIDTQYF
TRBJ1-6,TRBV9,CASSVDEWTGNSPLHF
TRBJ1-3,TRBV5-1,CASSLDSSRNTIYF
TRBJ2-4,TRBV4-1,CASSQDLPRTGVQYF
TRBJ1-2,TRBV28,CASSLGGLYYGYTF
TRBJ2-3,TRBV27,CASSPNTDTQYF